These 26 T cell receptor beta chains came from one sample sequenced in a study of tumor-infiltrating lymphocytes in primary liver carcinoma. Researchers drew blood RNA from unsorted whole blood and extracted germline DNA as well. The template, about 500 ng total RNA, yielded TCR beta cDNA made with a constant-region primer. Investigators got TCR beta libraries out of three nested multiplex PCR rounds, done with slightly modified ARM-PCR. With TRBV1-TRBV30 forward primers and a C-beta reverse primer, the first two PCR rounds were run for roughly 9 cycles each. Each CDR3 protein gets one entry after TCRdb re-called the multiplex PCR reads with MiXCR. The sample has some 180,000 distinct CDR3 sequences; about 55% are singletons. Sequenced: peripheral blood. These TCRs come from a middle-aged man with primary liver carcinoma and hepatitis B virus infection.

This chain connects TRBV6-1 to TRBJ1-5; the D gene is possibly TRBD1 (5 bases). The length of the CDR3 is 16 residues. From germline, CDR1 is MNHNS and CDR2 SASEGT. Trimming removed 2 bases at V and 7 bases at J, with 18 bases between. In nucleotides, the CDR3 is TGTGCCAGCAGTGAATTGGCGCACAACCGGGACCAGCCCCAGCATTTT. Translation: CASSELAHNRDQPQHF.

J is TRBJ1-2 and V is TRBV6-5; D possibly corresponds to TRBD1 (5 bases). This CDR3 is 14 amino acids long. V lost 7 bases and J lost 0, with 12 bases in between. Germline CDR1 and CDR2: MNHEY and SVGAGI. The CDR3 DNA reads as TGTGCCAGCAATGTAGGGGTCCCTAACTATGGCTACACCTTC. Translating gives CASNVGVPNYGYTF.

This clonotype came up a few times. This chain's CDR3 is CASSYSVDGQGKQYF. Here the CDR3 DNA reads TGTGCCAGCAGTTACTCGGTCGACGGTCAAGGGAAGCAGTACTTC. The chain is built from TRBV6-5 and TRBJ2-7; D gene ambiguous. Germline-derived CDR1 and CDR2 are MNHEY and SVGAGI. V was pared by 0 bases and J by 8 bases, with 17 bases between. This CDR3 has 15 amino acids.

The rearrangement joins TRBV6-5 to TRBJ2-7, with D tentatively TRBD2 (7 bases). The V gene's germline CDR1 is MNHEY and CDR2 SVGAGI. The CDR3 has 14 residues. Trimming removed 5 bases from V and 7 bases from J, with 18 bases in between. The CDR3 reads CASSEDGGQYEQYF. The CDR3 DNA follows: TGTGCCAGCAGTGAAGACGGGGGGCAATATGAGCAGTACTTC.

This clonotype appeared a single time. CDR3 residues: CAGGGRAYSGANVLTF. In nucleotides, the CDR3 is TGTGCTGGAGGGGGCAGGGCATACTCTGGGGCCAACGTCCTGACTTTC. J is TRBJ2-6 and V is TRBV28, with a tentative D call TRBD1 (7 bases). This CDR3 comprises 16 residues. The germline V gene has CDR1 MDHEN and CDR2 SYDVKM.

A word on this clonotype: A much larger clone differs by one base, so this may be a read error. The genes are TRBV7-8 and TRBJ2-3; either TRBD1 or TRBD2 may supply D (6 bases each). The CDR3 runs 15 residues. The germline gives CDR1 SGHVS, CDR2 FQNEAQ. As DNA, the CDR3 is TGTGTCAGCAGCTTAGACGGACCGGGGGCAGGAACGCAGTATTTT. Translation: CVSSLDGPGAGTQYF. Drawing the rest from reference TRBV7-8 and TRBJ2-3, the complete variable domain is GAGVSQSPRYKVAKRGQDVALRCDPISGHVSLFWYQQALGQGPEFLTYFQNEAQLDKSGLPSDRFFAERPEGSVSTLKIQRTQQEDSAVYLCVSSLDGPGAGTQYFGPGTRLTVL.

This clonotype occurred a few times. The CDR3 DNA is TGTGCCATCAGTGAGTCTGGCGGGAGCTACAATGAGCAGTTCTTC. Translation gives CAISESGGSYNEQFF. The chain couples TRBV10-3 to TRBJ2-1, with 7 bases that match TRBD2. Germline CDR1 and CDR2: ENHRY and SYGVKD. V shed 0 bases, J shed 3 bases, and the junction held 2 bases outside the gene matches. The CDR3 sequence is 15 residues long.

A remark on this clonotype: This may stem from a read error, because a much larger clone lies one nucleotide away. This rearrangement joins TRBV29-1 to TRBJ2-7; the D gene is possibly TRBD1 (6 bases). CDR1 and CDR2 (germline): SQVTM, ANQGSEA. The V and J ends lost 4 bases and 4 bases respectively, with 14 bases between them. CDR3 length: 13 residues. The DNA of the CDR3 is TGCAGCGTTGGGACAGAAGGGATTTACGAGCAGTACTTC. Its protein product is CSVGTEGIYEQYF.

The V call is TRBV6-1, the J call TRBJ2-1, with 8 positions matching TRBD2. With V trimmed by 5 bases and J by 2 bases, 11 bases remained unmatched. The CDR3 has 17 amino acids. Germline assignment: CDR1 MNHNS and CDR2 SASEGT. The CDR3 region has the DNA TGTGCCAGCAGTATCCGTTCGGGACTAGTGGCCTACAATGAGCAGTTCTTC. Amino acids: CASSIRSGLVAYNEQFF.

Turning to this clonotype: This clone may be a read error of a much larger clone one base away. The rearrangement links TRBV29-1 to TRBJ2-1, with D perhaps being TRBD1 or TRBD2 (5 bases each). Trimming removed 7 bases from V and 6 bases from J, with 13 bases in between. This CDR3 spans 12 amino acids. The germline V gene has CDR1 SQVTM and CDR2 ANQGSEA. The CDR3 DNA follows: TGCAGCGCAGACGGGGCTCTCAATGAGCAGTTCTTC. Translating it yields CSADGALNEQFF.

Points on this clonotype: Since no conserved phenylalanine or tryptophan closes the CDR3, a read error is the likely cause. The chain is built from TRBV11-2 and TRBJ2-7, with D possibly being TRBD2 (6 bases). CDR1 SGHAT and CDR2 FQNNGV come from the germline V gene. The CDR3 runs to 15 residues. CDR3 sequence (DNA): TGTGCCGGCAGCCTCGGCGGGACTCTACCCTACGAGCAGTACTTA. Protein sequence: CAGSLGGTLPYEQYL.

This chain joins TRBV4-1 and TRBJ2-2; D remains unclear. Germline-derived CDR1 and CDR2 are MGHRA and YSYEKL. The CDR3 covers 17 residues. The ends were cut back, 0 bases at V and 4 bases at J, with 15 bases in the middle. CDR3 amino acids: CASSQDRSSASTGELFF. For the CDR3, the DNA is TGCGCCAGCAGCCAAGACCGGAGCTCGGCAAGCACCGGGGAGCTGTTTTTT.

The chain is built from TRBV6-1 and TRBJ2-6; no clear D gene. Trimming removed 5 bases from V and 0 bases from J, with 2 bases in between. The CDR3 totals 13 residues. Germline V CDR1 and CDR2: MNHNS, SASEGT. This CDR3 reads CASSSSGANVLTF. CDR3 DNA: TGTGCCAGCAGTTCCTCTGGGGCCAACGTCCTGACTTTC.

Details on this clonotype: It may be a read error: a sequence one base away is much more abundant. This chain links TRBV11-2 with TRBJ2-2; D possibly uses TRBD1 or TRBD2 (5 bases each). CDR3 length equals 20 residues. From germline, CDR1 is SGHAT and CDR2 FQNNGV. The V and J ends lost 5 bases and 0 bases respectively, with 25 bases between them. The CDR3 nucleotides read TGTGCCAGCAGCGTTCGTGGAGGCAGGGCCTCCCATACGAACACCGGGGAGCTGTTTTTT. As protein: CASSVRGGRASHTNTGELFF.

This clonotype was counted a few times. CDR3 coding DNA: TGCAGCGCAAGCGGGAGCTCCTACAATGAGCAGTTCTTC. It specifies CSASGSSYNEQFF. The chain combines TRBV29-1 with TRBJ2-1; 8 bases are a match to TRBD2. Germline trimming cut 7 bases from V and 0 bases from J; bases unmatched to any gene: 2. The CDR3 consists of 13 residues. In germline, CDR1 is SQVTM, CDR2 ANQGSEA.

The CDR3 coding sequence is TGTGCCTGGAGTGAGAGCAATCAGCCCCAGCATTTT. As protein: CAWSESNQPQHF. The chain links TRBV30 to TRBJ1-5; D is ambiguous. Germline V gives CDR1 GTSNPN, CDR2 SVGIG (reference sequence). The CDR3 runs to 12 residues. Trimming pared 1 base from V and 1 base from J, leaving 2 bases between.

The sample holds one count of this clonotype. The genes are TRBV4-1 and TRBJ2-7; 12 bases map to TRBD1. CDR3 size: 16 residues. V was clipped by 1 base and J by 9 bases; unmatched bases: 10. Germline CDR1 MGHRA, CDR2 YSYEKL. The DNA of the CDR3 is TGCGCCAGCAGCCAAGTCCCGGGACAGGGGGCCCTAGTGCAGTACTTC. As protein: CASSQVPGQGALVQYF.

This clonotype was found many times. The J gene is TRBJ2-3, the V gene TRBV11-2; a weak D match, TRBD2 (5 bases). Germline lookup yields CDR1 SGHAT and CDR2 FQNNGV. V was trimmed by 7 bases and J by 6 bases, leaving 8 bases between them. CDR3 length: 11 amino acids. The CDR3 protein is CASTREDTQYF. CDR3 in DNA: TGTGCCAGCACTAGGGAGGATACGCAGTATTTT.

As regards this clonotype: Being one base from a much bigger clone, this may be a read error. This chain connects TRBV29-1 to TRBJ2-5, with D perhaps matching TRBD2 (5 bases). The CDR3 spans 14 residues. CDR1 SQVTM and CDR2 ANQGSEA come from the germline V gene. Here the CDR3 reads CSVAKDLLQVTQYF. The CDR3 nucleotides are TGCAGCGTCGCTAAGGACTTGTTACAAGTGACCCAGTACTTC.

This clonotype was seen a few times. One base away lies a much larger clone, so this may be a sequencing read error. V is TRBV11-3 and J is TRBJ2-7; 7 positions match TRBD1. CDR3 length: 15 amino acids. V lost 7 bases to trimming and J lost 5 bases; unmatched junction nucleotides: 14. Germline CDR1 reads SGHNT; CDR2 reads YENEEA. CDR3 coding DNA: TGTGCCAGCAACTCGGGACAGACCCCTTTCCACGAGCAGTACTTC. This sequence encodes CASNSGQTPFHEQYF. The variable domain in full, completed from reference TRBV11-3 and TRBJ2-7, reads EAGVVQSPRYKIIEKKQPVAFWCNPISGHNTLYWYLQNLGQGPELLIRYENEEAVDDSQLPKDRFSAERLKGVDSTLKIQPAELGDSAVYLCASNSGQTPFHEQYFGPGTRLTVT.

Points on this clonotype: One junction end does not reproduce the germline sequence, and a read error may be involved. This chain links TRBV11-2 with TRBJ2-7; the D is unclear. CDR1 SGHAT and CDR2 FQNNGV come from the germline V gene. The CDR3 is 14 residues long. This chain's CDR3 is CDSNLTDGSYEQYF. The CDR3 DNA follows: TGTGACAGCAACTTAACCGACGGATCCTACGAGCAGTACTTT.

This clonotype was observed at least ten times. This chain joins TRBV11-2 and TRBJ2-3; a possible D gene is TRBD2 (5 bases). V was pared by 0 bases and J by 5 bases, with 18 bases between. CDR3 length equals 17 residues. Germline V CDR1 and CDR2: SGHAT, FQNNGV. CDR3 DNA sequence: TGTGCCAGCAGCTTAGATCCGGAGCGGTCGAAGAGAGATACGCAGTATTTT. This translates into CASSLDPERSKRDTQYF.

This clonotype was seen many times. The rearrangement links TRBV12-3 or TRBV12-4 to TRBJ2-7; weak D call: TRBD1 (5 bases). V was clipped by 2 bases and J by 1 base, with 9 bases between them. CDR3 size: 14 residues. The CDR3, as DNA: TGTGCCAGCAGTTTATCAAGGGGATCCTACGAGCAGTACTTC. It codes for CASSLSRGSYEQYF.

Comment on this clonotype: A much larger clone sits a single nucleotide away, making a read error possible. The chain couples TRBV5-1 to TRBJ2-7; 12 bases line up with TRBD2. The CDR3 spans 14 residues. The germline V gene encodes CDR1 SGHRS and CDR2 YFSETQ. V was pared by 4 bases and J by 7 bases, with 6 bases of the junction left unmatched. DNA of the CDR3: TGCGCCAGCAGCGAGACTAGCGGGAGTTATGAGCAGTACTTC. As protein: CASSETSGSYEQYF.

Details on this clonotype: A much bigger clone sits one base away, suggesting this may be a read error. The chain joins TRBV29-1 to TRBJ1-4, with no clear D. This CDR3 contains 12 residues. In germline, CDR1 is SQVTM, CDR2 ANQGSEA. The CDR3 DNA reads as TGCAGCGGCGGATCAACTAATGAAAAACCGTTTTTT. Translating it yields CSGGSTNEKPFF.

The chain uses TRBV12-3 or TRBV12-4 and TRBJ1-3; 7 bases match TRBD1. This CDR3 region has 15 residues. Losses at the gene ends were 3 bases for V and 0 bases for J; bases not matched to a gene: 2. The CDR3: CASSLDRFSGNTIYF. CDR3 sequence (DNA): TGTGCCAGCAGTTTGGACAGGTTCTCTGGAAACACCATATATTTT.